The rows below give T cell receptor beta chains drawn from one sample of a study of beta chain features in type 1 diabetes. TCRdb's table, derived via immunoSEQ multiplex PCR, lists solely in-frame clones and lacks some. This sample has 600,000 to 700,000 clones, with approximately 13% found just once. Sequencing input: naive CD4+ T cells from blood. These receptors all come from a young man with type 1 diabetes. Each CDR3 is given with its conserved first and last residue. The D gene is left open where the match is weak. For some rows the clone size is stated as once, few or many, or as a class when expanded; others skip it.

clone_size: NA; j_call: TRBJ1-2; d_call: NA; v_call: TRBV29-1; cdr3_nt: TGCAGCGTTGGGGAAGGGGACTATGGCTACACCTTC; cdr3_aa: CSVGEGDYGYTF
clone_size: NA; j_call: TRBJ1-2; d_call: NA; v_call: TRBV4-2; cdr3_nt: TGTGCCAGCAGACATGACGAAAACTATGGCTACACCTTC; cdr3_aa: CASRHDENYGYTF
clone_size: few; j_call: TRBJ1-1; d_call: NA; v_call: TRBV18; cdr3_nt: TGTGCCAGCTCACCTACAGGGCCTAACACTGAAGCTTTCTTT; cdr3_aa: CASSPTGPNTEAFF
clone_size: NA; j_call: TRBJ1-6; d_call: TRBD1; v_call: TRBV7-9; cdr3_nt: TGTGCCAGCAGCTTAGCTGGAAGACAGGGGAAGTCACCCCTCCACTTT; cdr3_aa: CASSLAGRQGKSPLHF
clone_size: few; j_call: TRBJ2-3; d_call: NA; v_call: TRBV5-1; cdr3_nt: TGCGCCAGCAGCTTGGTTGGCGGTGGGACAGATACGCAGTATTTT; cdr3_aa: CASSLVGGGTDTQYF
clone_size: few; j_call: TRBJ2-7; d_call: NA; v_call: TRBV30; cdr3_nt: TGTGCCTGGAGTGTAAACTACGAGCAGTACTTC; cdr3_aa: CAWSVNYEQYF
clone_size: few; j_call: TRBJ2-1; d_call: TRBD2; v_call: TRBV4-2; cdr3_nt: TGTGCCAGCAGCCAAGTAGGGGGGACTAGTGCCCACAATGAGCAGTTCTTC; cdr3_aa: CASSQVGGTSAHNEQFF
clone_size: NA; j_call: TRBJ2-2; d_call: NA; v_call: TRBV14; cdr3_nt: TGTGCCAGCAGTACTAGCACATCGAACACCGGGGAGCTGTTTTTT; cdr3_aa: CASSTSTSNTGELFF
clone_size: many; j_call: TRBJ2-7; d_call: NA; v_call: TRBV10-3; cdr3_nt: TGTGCCATCAGTGAGTCGAAGGAGATCGGCGAGCAGTACTTC; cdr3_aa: CAISESKEIGEQYF
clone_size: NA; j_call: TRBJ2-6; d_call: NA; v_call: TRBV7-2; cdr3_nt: TGTGCCAGCAGCTTAACCCAGCCTTCCGGGACTGGGGCCAACGTCCTGACTTTC; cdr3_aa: CASSLTQPSGTGANVLTF
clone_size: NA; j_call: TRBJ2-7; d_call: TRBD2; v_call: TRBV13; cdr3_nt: TGTGCCAGCAGCCCCGGGAGGGCCGAGCAGTACTTC; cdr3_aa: CASSPGRAEQYF
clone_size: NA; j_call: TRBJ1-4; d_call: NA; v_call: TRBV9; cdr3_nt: TGTGCCAGCAGCGTTACGTGGGCTAATGAAAAACTGTTTTTT; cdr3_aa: CASSVTWANEKLFF
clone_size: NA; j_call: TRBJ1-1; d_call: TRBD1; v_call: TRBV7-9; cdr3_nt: TGTGCCAGCAGCTCATGGACAGGGAGGGCTGAAGCTTTCTTT; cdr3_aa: CASSSWTGRAEAFF
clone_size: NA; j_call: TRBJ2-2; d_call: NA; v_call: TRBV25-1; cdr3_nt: TGTGCCAGCAGCCTGCCGGGCGCGAAAACCGGGGAGCTGTTTTTT; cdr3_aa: CASSLPGAKTGELFF
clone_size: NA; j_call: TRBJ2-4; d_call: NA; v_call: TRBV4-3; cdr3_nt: TGCGCCAGCAGCCAAGGGCAGTTTGTAGGGTTGCCGCGGAACATTCAGTACTTC; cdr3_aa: CASSQGQFVGLPRNIQYF
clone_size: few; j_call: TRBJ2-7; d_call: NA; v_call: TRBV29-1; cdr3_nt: TGCAGCGGGACAGAGGCCTACGAGCAGTACTTC; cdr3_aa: CSGTEAYEQYF
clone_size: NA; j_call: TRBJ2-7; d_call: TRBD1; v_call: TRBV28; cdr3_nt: TGTGCCAGCAGAGGGACAGGGGGTACATACGAGCAGTACTTC; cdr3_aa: CASRGTGGTYEQYF
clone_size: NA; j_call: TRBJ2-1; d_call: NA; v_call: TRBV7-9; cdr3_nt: TGTGCCAGCAGCCCCGTGGCGGACCACTACAATGAGCAGTTCTTC; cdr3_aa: CASSPVADHYNEQFF
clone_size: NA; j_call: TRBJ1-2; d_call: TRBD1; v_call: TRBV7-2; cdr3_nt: TGTGCCAGCAGCGCCACCGGGACAGATTATGGCTACACCTTC; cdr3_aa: CASSATGTDYGYTF
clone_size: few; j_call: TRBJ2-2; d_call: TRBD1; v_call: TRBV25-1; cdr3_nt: TGTGCCAGCAGTTCCGGGACAGGGGTTTCGAACACCGGGGAGCTGTTTTTT; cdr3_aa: CASSSGTGVSNTGELFF
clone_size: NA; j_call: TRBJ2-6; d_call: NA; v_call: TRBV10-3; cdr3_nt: TGTGCCATCAGTGAGTCGGGGAGGACTGGGGCCAACGTCCTGACTTTC; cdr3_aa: CAISESGRTGANVLTF
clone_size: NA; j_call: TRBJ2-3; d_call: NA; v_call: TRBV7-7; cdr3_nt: TGTGCTAGCAGCTTCGGACCCACGGGCACAGATACGCAGTATTTT; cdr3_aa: CASSFGPTGTDTQYF
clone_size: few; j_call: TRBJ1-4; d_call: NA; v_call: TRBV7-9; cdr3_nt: TGTGCCAGCAGCTTAGAATATGAAAAACTGTTTTTT; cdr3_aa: CASSLEYEKLFF
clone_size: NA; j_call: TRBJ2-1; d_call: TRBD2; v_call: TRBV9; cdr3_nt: TGTGCCAGCAGCGTTTCTGGACTAGCGGGGCAGGGTGAGCAGTTCTTC; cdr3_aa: CASSVSGLAGQGEQFF
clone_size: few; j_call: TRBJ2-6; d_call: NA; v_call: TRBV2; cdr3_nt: TGTGCCAGCCGGGCTCTGGCCTCTGGGGCCAACGTCCTGACTTTC; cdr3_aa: CASRALASGANVLTF
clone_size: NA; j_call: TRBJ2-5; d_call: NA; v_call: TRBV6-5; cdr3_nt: TGTGCCACCACGGAGCGGTCGACCCAGTACTTC; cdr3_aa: CATTERSTQYF
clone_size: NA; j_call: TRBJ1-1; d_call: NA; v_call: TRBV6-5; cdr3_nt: TGTGCCAGCAGTTATGACAGCGGTGAGACTGAAGCTTTCTTT; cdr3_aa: CASSYDSGETEAFF
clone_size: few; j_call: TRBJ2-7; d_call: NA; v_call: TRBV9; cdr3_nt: TGTGCCAGCAGCGTCTCTATCGGGGAGAGGCACGAGCAGTACTTC; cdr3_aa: CASSVSIGERHEQYF
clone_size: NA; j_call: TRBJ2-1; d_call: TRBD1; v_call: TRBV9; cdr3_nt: TGTGCCAGCAGCGTAGGGGACAGCTACAATGAGCAGTTCTTC; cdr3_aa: CASSVGDSYNEQFF
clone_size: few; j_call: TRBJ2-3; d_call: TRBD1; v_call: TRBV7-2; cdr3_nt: TGTGCCAGCAGGTCCGGACAGGGGGCAGATACGCAGTATTTT; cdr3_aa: CASRSGQGADTQYF
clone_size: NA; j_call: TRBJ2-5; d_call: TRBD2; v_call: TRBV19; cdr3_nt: TGTGCCAGTAAAAGGATAGCGGGGCAAGAGACCCAGTACTTC; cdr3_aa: CASKRIAGQETQYF